This TCR beta chain was sequenced during a study of T cells expressing NK-cell markers. At the level of the study: According to the study, TCR beta repertoires originated from sorted CD3+CD56+NKG2C+, CD3+CD56+NKG2C- and CD3+CD56-NKG2C+ T cells. HCMV seropositivity marked most of the eight sequenced donors; one was seronegative. Overall study findings and caveats: Among several donors, these clonotypes also ranked first in the CD3+CD56-NKG2C+ fraction.

5'RACE template switching built TCR beta cDNA with unique molecular identifiers. TCRdb re-analyzed the 5' RACE reads; it lists each CDR3 protein once, without DNA. The ten most abundant clones cover less than 20% of a sample with about 160,000 distinct CDR3 sequences. Details on this clonotype: Its antigen is as yet unknown.

The CDR3 runs to 17 residues. The TCR comes from a woman between 18 and 70 years old in good health. The sequenced material came from blood T cells: a sorted CD56 or NKG2C T cell subset, CD4+ or CD8+ T cells, or bulk PBMC T cells (not recorded which). V is TRBV12-3 or TRBV12-4 and J is TRBJ2-3; TCRdb indicates TRBD1, and absent DNA this call remains unverified. The CDR3: CASSLAGGGTSTDTQYF.